This T cell receptor (beta chain) originates from a study of cytomegalovirus exposure and HLA in healthy donors. Primers included in the PCR were 60 Vbeta and 13 Jbeta primers. This table comes from immunoSEQ multiplex PCR, and its TCRdb copy is limited to in-frame clones, with some not included. The table includes about 180,000 clones, 65% to 80% detected once. Concerning this clone: Its antigen remains unidentified.

Nominally healthy donors were sampled, though unrecorded immune exposures were likely. The study's findings and limits: Some public TCRs appeared in many individuals, while most sequences were rare. What was likely a sequencing artifact was a cluster of highly shared sequence variants.

Sequenced material: PBMCs. The receptor comes from a woman in her 30s in good health and CMV-seropositive.

CDR3 region: CASSYETGGMGNEKLFF. The CDR3 nucleotides are TGCGCCAGCAGCTACGAGACAGGGGGCATGGGTAATGAAAAACTGTTTTTT. V gene TRBV5-1 combines with J gene TRBJ1-4, with TRBD1 matching over 10 bases. V lost 3 bases to trimming and J lost 4 bases; unmatched junction nucleotides: 9. The CDR3 sequence is 17 residues long. CDR1 SGHRS and CDR2 YFSETQ come from the germline V gene.